This is a list of T cell receptor beta chains from one sample in a study of CD8+ T cells in alopecia areata. Profiling relied on immunoSEQ multiplex PCR, and the TCRdb table lists in-frame clones only, not all of them. The data contain 150,000 to 200,000 clones, 50% to 65% of them singletons. Sequenced material: CD4+ T cells sorted from blood, taken at week 24, from a patient treated with tofacitinib. The receptors here all came from a human donor with alopecia areata. CDR3s include the opening cysteine and the closing phenylalanine or tryptophan. The D gene is left open where the match is weak. Size tells how often a clone was seen (once, few, many) or the class of an expanded clone, and some rows leave it out.

d_call: .
j_call: TRBJ2-7
clone_size: .
v_call: TRBV11-2
cdr3_aa: CASGGRAYEQYF
cdr3_nt: TGTGCCTCGGGGGGCAGAGCCTACGAGCAGTACTTC

d_call: .
j_call: TRBJ2-7
clone_size: .
v_call: TRBV7-3
cdr3_aa: CASSPRQVSYEQYF
cdr3_nt: TGTGCCAGCAGCCCCAGACAGGTATCCTACGAGCAGTACTTC

d_call: .
j_call: TRBJ1-1
clone_size: .
v_call: TRBV20-1
cdr3_aa: CSATGNTEAFF
cdr3_nt: TGCAGTGCCACGGGGAACACTGAAGCTTTCTTT

d_call: .
j_call: TRBJ1-4
clone_size: few
v_call: TRBV5-1
cdr3_aa: CASSAGPREKLFF
cdr3_nt: TGCGCCAGCAGCGCCGGCCCGAGAGAAAAACTGTTTTTT

d_call: TRBD2
j_call: TRBJ2-3
clone_size: few
v_call: TRBV29-1
cdr3_aa: CSDAGTSGGISDTQYF
cdr3_nt: TGCAGCGATGCTGGGACTAGCGGGGGGATCTCAGATACGCAGTATTTT

d_call: .
j_call: TRBJ2-1
clone_size: .
v_call: TRBV18
cdr3_aa: CASSPGGQGSYNEQFF
cdr3_nt: TGTGCCAGCTCACCAGGAGGGCAAGGCTCCTACAATGAGCAGTTCTTC

d_call: .
j_call: TRBJ2-7
clone_size: few
v_call: TRBV7-2
cdr3_aa: CASSSDAYEQYF
cdr3_nt: TGTGCCAGCAGCTCTGATGCCTACGAGCAGTACTTC

d_call: TRBD2
j_call: TRBJ2-7
clone_size: few
v_call: TRBV29-1
cdr3_aa: CSVGDYRPPYEQYF
cdr3_nt: TGCAGCGTGGGGGACTACCGACCCCCCTACGAGCAGTACTTC

d_call: .
j_call: TRBJ1-6
clone_size: few
v_call: TRBV15
cdr3_aa: CATSIVPYNSPLHF
cdr3_nt: TGTGCCACCAGCATCGTCCCCTATAATTCACCCCTCCACTTT

d_call: TRBD2
j_call: TRBJ2-1
clone_size: .
v_call: TRBV19
cdr3_aa: CASSPTLAAAYNEQFF
cdr3_nt: TGTGCCAGTAGTCCCACACTAGCGGCCGCCTACAATGAGCAGTTCTTC

d_call: .
j_call: TRBJ1-2
clone_size: .
v_call: TRBV4-1
cdr3_aa: CASSQFGRGTYGYTF
cdr3_nt: TGCGCCAGCAGCCAATTCGGAAGGGGTACCTATGGCTACACCTTC

d_call: .
j_call: TRBJ2-7
clone_size: many
v_call: TRBV6-1
cdr3_aa: CASNSPPGPYEQYF
cdr3_nt: TGTGCCAGCAACTCCCCCCCCGGTCCCTACGAGCAGTACTTC

d_call: TRBD1
j_call: TRBJ1-6
clone_size: .
v_call: TRBV9
cdr3_aa: CASSVGDRVNSPLHF
cdr3_nt: TGTGCCAGCAGCGTAGGGGACAGGGTTAATTCACCCCTCCACTTT

d_call: TRBD1
j_call: TRBJ2-7
clone_size: .
v_call: TRBV29-1
cdr3_aa: CSVARGQGAYEQYF
cdr3_nt: TGCAGCGTTGCCAGGGGACAGGGAGCGTACGAGCAGTACTTC

d_call: .
j_call: TRBJ1-5
clone_size: few
v_call: TRBV19
cdr3_aa: CASSTEGNQPQHF
cdr3_nt: TGTGCCAGTAGTACCGAGGGGAATCAGCCCCAGCATTTT

d_call: TRBD1
j_call: TRBJ1-2
clone_size: .
v_call: TRBV6-6
cdr3_aa: CASSSGQGARGYTF
cdr3_nt: TGTGCCAGCAGTTCGGGACAGGGGGCTCGTGGCTACACCTTC

d_call: TRBD1
j_call: TRBJ1-2
clone_size: .
v_call: TRBV25-1
cdr3_aa: CASSEGRGQYGYTF
cdr3_nt: TGTGCCAGCAGTGAGGGGCGGGGACAGTATGGCTACACCTTC

d_call: .
j_call: TRBJ1-2
clone_size: .
v_call: TRBV5-1
cdr3_aa: CASSLNGGGYTF
cdr3_nt: TGCGCCAGCAGCCTGAATGGGGGCGGCTACACCTTC

d_call: .
j_call: TRBJ2-5
clone_size: .
v_call: TRBV2
cdr3_aa: CASEPGQETQYF
cdr3_nt: TGTGCCAGCGAGCCAGGACAAGAGACCCAGTACTTC

d_call: TRBD1
j_call: TRBJ2-2
clone_size: .
v_call: TRBV7-8
cdr3_aa: CASSSAGQVNTGELFF
cdr3_nt: TGTGCCAGCAGCTCGGCGGGACAGGTGAACACCGGGGAGCTGTTTTTT

d_call: TRBD1
j_call: TRBJ1-6
clone_size: .
v_call: TRBV4-1
cdr3_aa: CASSHDVDAGTANSPLHF
cdr3_nt: TGCGCCAGCAGCCATGATGTCGATGCCGGGACAGCCAATTCACCCCTCCACTTT

d_call: TRBD1
j_call: TRBJ2-2
clone_size: few
v_call: TRBV19
cdr3_aa: CASRGTGGTYTGELFF
cdr3_nt: TGTGCCAGTAGAGGGACAGGGGGCACGTACACCGGGGAGCTGTTTTTT

d_call: TRBD1
j_call: TRBJ2-1
clone_size: .
v_call: TRBV10-3
cdr3_aa: CAIHNDRGPYNEQFF
cdr3_nt: TGTGCCATCCATAACGACAGGGGGCCCTACAATGAGCAGTTCTTC

d_call: .
j_call: TRBJ2-5
clone_size: .
v_call: TRBV6-5
cdr3_aa: CASSPRHQETQYF
cdr3_nt: TGTGCCAGCAGTCCGAGGCACCAAGAGACCCAGTACTTC

d_call: .
j_call: TRBJ1-1
clone_size: .
v_call: TRBV30
cdr3_aa: CAWSVLIENTEAFF
cdr3_nt: TGTGCCTGGAGTGTACTGATAGAGAACACTGAAGCTTTCTTT

d_call: .
j_call: TRBJ1-2
clone_size: few
v_call: TRBV30
cdr3_aa: CAWGRTRSNYGYTF
cdr3_nt: TGTGCCTGGGGACGGACCAGATCAAACTATGGCTACACCTTC

d_call: .
j_call: TRBJ1-5
clone_size: few
v_call: TRBV25-1
cdr3_aa: CASSELASNQPQHF
cdr3_nt: TGTGCCAGCAGTGAATTAGCCAGCAATCAGCCCCAGCATTTT

d_call: TRBD1
j_call: TRBJ1-2
clone_size: few
v_call: TRBV12-5
cdr3_aa: CASGFDRGGYTF
cdr3_nt: TGTGCTAGTGGTTTCGACAGGGGTGGCTACACCTTC

d_call: TRBD1
j_call: TRBJ2-7
clone_size: .
v_call: TRBV30
cdr3_aa: CAYRDGTGAYEQYF
cdr3_nt: TGTGCCTACAGAGACGGGACAGGGGCCTACGAGCAGTACTTC

d_call: TRBD1
j_call: TRBJ1-2
clone_size: .
v_call: TRBV19
cdr3_aa: CASSIGPTGGYGYTF
cdr3_nt: TGTGCCAGTAGTATAGGACCAACAGGGGGCTATGGCTACACCTTC

d_call: TRBD2
j_call: TRBJ2-5
clone_size: .
v_call: TRBV7-2
cdr3_aa: CASSPKGAGGKETQYF
cdr3_nt: TGTGCCAGCAGCCCCAAGGGAGCGGGGGGAAAAGAGACCCAGTACTTC

d_call: .
j_call: TRBJ2-5
clone_size: .
v_call: TRBV15
cdr3_aa: CATSPPTGTETQYF
cdr3_nt: TGTGCCACCAGCCCTCCCACGGGTACGGAGACCCAGTACTTC

d_call: TRBD1
j_call: TRBJ2-7
clone_size: .
v_call: TRBV10-3
cdr3_aa: CAISETPGQTLEQYF
cdr3_nt: TGTGCCATCAGTGAGACACCGGGACAGACCCTCGAGCAGTACTTC

d_call: .
j_call: TRBJ2-1
clone_size: .
v_call: TRBV2
cdr3_aa: CASRPLGPEGNEQFF
cdr3_nt: TGTGCCAGCAGGCCCCTCGGTCCAGAGGGCAATGAGCAGTTCTTC

d_call: .
j_call: TRBJ2-7
clone_size: once
v_call: TRBV7-9
cdr3_aa: CASSLALGYEQYF
cdr3_nt: TGTGCCAGCAGCTTAGCTCTTGGGTACGAGCAGTACTTC

d_call: .
j_call: TRBJ1-5
clone_size: few
v_call: TRBV19
cdr3_aa: CASTGIRNQPQHF
cdr3_nt: TGTGCCAGTACGGGAATTCGCAATCAGCCCCAGCATTTT

d_call: .
j_call: TRBJ2-1
clone_size: .
v_call: TRBV6-1
cdr3_aa: CASSGFPYNEQFF
cdr3_nt: TGTGCCAGCAGTGGTTTCCCCTACAATGAGCAGTTCTTC

d_call: .
j_call: TRBJ2-4
clone_size: .
v_call: TRBV21-1
cdr3_aa: CASSTEGAKNIQYF
cdr3_nt: TGTGCCAGCAGCACAGAGGGAGCCAAAAACATTCAGTACTTC

d_call: TRBD1
j_call: TRBJ1-4
clone_size: .
v_call: TRBV4-1
cdr3_aa: CASSQLTGGAKKLFF
cdr3_nt: TGCGCCAGCAGCCAACTTACAGGGGGCGCGAAAAAACTGTTTTTT

d_call: .
j_call: TRBJ1-5
clone_size: .
v_call: TRBV15
cdr3_aa: CATSLGSNQPQHF
cdr3_nt: TGTGCCACCAGCTTAGGTAGCAATCAGCCCCAGCATTTT

d_call: TRBD1
j_call: TRBJ1-3
clone_size: .
v_call: TRBV27
cdr3_aa: CASSPTGVGNTIYF
cdr3_nt: TGTGCCAGCAGTCCGACAGGGGTTGGAAACACCATATATTTT